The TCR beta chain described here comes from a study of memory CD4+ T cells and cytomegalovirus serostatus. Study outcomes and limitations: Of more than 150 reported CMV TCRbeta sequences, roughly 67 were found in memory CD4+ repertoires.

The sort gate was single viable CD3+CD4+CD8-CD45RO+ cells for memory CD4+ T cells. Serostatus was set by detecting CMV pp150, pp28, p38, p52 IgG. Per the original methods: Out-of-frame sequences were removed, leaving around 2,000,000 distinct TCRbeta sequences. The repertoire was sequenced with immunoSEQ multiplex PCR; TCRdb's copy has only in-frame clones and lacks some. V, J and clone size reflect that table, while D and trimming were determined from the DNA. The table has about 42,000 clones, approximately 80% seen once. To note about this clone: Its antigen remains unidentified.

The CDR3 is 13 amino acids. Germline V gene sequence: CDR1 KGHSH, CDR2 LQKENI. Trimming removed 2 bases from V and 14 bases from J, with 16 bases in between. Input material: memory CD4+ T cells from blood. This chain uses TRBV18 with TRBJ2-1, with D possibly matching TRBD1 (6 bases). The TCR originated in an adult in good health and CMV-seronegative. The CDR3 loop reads CASSPSQGSSKFF. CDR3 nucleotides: TGTGCCAGCTCACCATCCCAGGGGAGTTCCAAGTTCTTC.